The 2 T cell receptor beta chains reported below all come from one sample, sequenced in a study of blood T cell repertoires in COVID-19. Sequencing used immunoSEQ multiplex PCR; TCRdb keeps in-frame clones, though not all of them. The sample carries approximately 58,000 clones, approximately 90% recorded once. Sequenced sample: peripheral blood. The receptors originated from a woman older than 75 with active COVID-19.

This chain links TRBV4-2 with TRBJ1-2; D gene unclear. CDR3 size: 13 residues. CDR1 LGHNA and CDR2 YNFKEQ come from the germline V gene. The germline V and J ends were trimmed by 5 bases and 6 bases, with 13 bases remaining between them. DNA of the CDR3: TGTGCCAGCAGCTCCGGCCGCGGGGATGGCTACACCTTC. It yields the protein CASSSGRGDGYTF.

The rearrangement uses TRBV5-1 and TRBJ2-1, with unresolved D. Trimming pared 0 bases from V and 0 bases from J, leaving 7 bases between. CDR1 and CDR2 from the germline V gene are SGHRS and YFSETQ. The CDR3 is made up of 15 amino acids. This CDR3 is CASSLGASSYNEQFF. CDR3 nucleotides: TGCGCCAGCAGCTTGGGGGCCAGCTCCTACAATGAGCAGTTCTTC.